A single sample is the source of the 21 T cell receptor beta chains below, sequenced in a study of blood T cell repertoires in COVID-19. Generated by immunoSEQ multiplex PCR, the TCRdb table keeps only in-frame clones and is missing some. The sample comprises approximately 330,000 clones, 90% of which are singletons, and under 1.1% rests with the top ten. Sequencing used peripheral blood. Receptors were obtained from a woman aged 40-49 years with COVID-19, enrolled during active disease.

The rearrangement links TRBV11-2 to TRBJ1-5; D gene unclear. The CDR3 is 13 residues long. Trimming took 6 bases from V and 4 from J, leaving 10 bases between them. CDR1 is SGHAT, CDR2 FQNNGV, per germline. This chain's CDR3 is CASSTRENQPQHF. The CDR3 DNA sequence: TGTGCCAGCAGTACCCGGGAGAATCAGCCCCAGCATTTT.

The chain recombines TRBV10-3 with TRBJ2-7; no clear D gene. This CDR3 has 15 amino acids. From germline, CDR1 is ENHRY and CDR2 SYGVKD. The germline V and J ends were trimmed by 2 bases and 5 bases, with 16 bases remaining between them. The CDR3 spells CAISEHLLGNNEQYF. CDR3 nucleotides: TGTGCCATCAGTGAGCATCTCCTCGGTAATAACGAGCAGTACTTC.

The rearrangement links TRBV28 to TRBJ1-1, with TRBD1 as a possible D gene (5 bases). The CDR3 consists of 13 residues. V gave up 3 bases and J gave up 7 bases, with 12 bases separating them. Germline loops: CDR1 MDHEN, CDR2 SYDVKM. CDR3 in DNA: TGTGCCAGCAGTTTTTTCAGGGATAGTGAAGCTTTCTTT. Protein product: CASSFFRDSEAFF. Supplemented by reference TRBV28 and TRBJ1-1, the full variable domain reads DVKVTQSSRYLVKRTGEKVFLECVQDMDHENMFWYRQDPGLGLRLIYFSYDVKMKEKGDIPEGYSVSREKKERFSLILESASTNQTSMYLCASSFFRDSEAFFGQGTRLTVV.

The chain links TRBV11-1 to TRBJ1-2, with D perhaps matching TRBD1 (5 bases). The CDR3 consists of 15 residues. The germline V and J ends were trimmed by 2 bases and 4 bases, with 14 bases remaining between them. Germline assignment: CDR1 SGHAT and CDR2 FQDESV (reference sequence). CDR3 nucleotide sequence: TGTGCCAGCAGCTTATTTCGGGACGGGAGCTATGGCTACACCTTC. Amino acids: CASSLFRDGSYGYTF.

This clone was observed a handful of times. The CDR3, as DNA: TGTGCCAGTAGTATCCGCCAAACCGGGACAGGAGTCTACGAGCAGTACTTC. This codes for CASSIRQTGTGVYEQYF. This rearrangement joins TRBV19 to TRBJ2-7, with 8 bases lining up with TRBD1. After removal of 3 bases from V and 3 bases from J, the junction contained 13 bases not matched to a gene. The CDR3 sequence is 17 residues long. In germline, CDR1 is LNHDA, CDR2 SQIVND (reference sequence).

This rearrangement joins TRBV19 to TRBJ2-7; possibly TRBD1 for D (6 bases). V was pared by 3 bases and J by 4 bases, with 13 bases between. CDR3 length: 14 amino acids. The germline V gene encodes CDR1 LNHDA and CDR2 SQIVND (reference sequence). Here the CDR3 DNA reads TGTGCCAGTAGTATTAACAGGGATCAATACGAGCAGTACTTC. This gives the protein CASSINRDQYEQYF.

As for this clone: One junction end disagrees with the germline gene, perhaps due to a read error. V usage is TRBV7-7 and J usage is TRBJ1-1; tentatively, D is TRBD1 (6 bases). This CDR3 is 14 amino acids long. CDR1 is SSHAT, CDR2 FNYEAQ, per germline (reference sequence). CDR3 sequence: CASSLLGANTEAFF. The CDR3 DNA is TGTGCTAGCAGCCTCTTGGGGGCGAACACTGAAGCTTTCTTT.

The chain recombines TRBV14 with TRBJ2-7; weak D call: TRBD1 (5 bases). Trimming removed 0 bases from V and 0 bases from J, with 12 bases in between. The CDR3 is 16 amino acids. Germline V gene lookup returns CDR1 SGHDN and CDR2 FVKESK. The CDR3 DNA sequence: TGTGCCAGCAGCCAAGATAGGGGATGGGGCTCCTACGAGCAGTACTTC. It codes for CASSQDRGWGSYEQYF. The whole variable domain, remainder taken from reference TRBV14 and TRBJ2-7, is EAGVTQFPSHSVIEKGQTVTLRCDPISGHDNLYWYRRVMGKEIKFLLHFVKESKQDESGMPNNRFLAERTGGTYSTLKVQPAELEDSGVYFCASSQDRGWGSYEQYFGPGTRLTVT.

The chain is built from TRBV4-1 and TRBJ2-7; weak D call: TRBD2 (5 bases). CDR1 MGHRA and CDR2 YSYEKL come from the germline V gene. The CDR3 covers 16 residues. With 4 bases removed from V and 0 bases from J, the gap between germline ends came to 16 bases. CDR3 loop: CASSLHGRAHSYEQYF. CDR3 in DNA: TGCGCCAGCAGCCTCCATGGGCGGGCCCACTCCTACGAGCAGTACTTC.

This chain connects TRBV10-3 to TRBJ1-6, with 10 bases lining up with TRBD1. The CDR3 extends over 14 amino acids. Losses at the gene ends were 10 bases for V and 9 bases for J; bases not matched to a gene: 9. Germline assignment: CDR1 ENHRY and CDR2 SYGVKD. As DNA, the CDR3 is TGTGCCACCGACGGGACAGGGGACGGTTCACCCCTCCACTTT. This encodes CATDGTGDGSPLHF.

This clone was seen a single time. The junction and the germline gene differ at one end; a read error may be behind it. CDR3 protein: CASSQEDHLSDSCSF. The CDR3 DNA sequence: TGTGCCAGCAGCCAAGAGGACCATTTGTCGGACAGCTGCAGCTTC. The rearrangement links TRBV3-1 (or the pseudogene TRBV3-2) to TRBJ1-2, with D possibly being TRBD1 (6 bases). Germline CDR1 LGHDT, CDR2 YNNKEL (reference sequence). The CDR3 consists of 15 residues.

The chain recombines TRBV4-1 with TRBJ2-7, with 12 bases aligning to TRBD2. The V segment lost 4 bases and the J segment 2 bases; nucleotides outside the gene matches: 6. Germline V CDR1 and CDR2: MGHRA, YSYEKL. The CDR3 consists of 16 residues. The CDR3 DNA reads as TGCGCCAGCAGCCGACTACTAGCGGGAGGTACCTACGAGCAGTACTTC. Its protein product is CASSRLLAGGTYEQYF.

The chain couples TRBV9 to TRBJ1-5; D is unclear. Germline V gene sequence: CDR1 SGDLS, CDR2 YYNGEE. Trimming left V 2 bases short and J 8 bases short, with 17 bases between. The CDR3 has 15 residues. The chain's CDR3 is CASSVSGSGSEPQHF. The CDR3 DNA sequence: TGTGCCAGCAGCGTCTCCGGGTCGGGGTCAGAGCCCCAGCATTTT.

The J gene is TRBJ2-5, the V gene TRBV9, with D maybe TRBD2 (6 bases). With 2 bases removed from V and 5 bases from J, the gap between germline ends came to 19 bases. This CDR3 contains 16 residues. CDR1 is SGDLS and CDR2 is YYNGEE in the germline V gene. Written as DNA, the CDR3 is TGTGCCAGCAGCGTGTCGGAGGGATCAACGGGGGAGACCCAGTACTTC. Amino acids: CASSVSEGSTGETQYF.

The rearrangement joins TRBV5-1 to TRBJ2-1; D gene unclear. Germline V gene data show CDR1 as SGHRS and CDR2 as YFSETQ. This CDR3 has 15 residues. V lost 1 base to trimming and J lost 0 bases, with 8 bases between them. The CDR3 sequence: CASSLLSSSYNEQFF. CDR3 DNA: TGCGCCAGCAGCTTGCTAAGTAGCTCCTACAATGAGCAGTTCTTC.

The V call is TRBV11-2, the J call TRBJ1-6; no reliable D call. This CDR3 is built from 14 residues. Per germline, CDR1 SGHAT and CDR2 FQNNGV. V was cut by 2 bases and J by 0 bases, with 2 bases left in between. This chain's CDR3 is CASSLLSYNSPLHF. CDR3 in DNA: TGTGCCAGCAGCTTACTCTCCTATAATTCACCCCTCCACTTT.

V usage is TRBV9 and J usage is TRBJ2-2; 7 bases map to TRBD2. The junction had 9 bases not matched to a gene; V was cut back by 3 bases and J by 4 bases. Per the germline V gene, CDR1 is SGDLS and CDR2 is YYNGEE. CDR3 size: 16 residues. CDR3 sequence (DNA): TGTGCCAGCAGCGCCCCCATGGGAGGGCCCACCGGGGAGCTGTTTTTT. Translation: CASSAPMGGPTGELFF.

This chain joins TRBV7-2 and TRBJ2-7; 7 bases are a match to TRBD2. CDR3 length: 15 residues. Germline assignment: CDR1 SGHTA and CDR2 FQGNSA. Germline trimming cut 5 bases from V and 0 bases from J; bases unmatched to any gene: 7. CDR3 residues: CASSPGAGRSYEQYF. The CDR3 DNA follows: TGTGCCAGCAGCCCCGGAGCGGGGCGCTCCTACGAGCAGTACTTC.

Of note for this clone: A junction boundary mismatches the germline segment, possibly from a read error. V usage is TRBV6-2 or TRBV6-3 and J usage is TRBJ1-4, with D unresolved. This CDR3 comprises 15 residues. Germline-derived CDR1 and CDR2 are MNHEY and SVGEGT. The CDR3 sequence: CASTYTLGAGEKLFF. The DNA of the CDR3 is TGTGCCAGCACTTACACCCTAGGAGCGGGCGAAAAACTGTTTTTT.

The chain has TRBV7-3 and TRBJ2-7; the match to TRBD1 covers 11 bases. Germline loops: CDR1 SGHTA, CDR2 FQGTGA. Trimming removed 0 bases from V and 3 bases from J; junction bases left unmatched: 1. There are 15 residues in the CDR3. CDR3 bases: TGTGCCAGCAGCTTAACAGGGACAGGGGGCTACGAGCAGTACTTC. It translates to CASSLTGTGGYEQYF.

This clone has only one observation. V and J are TRBV7-2 and TRBJ1-1, with 7 positions matching TRBD1. The CDR3 is 14 residues long. The trim removed 5 bases at V and 5 bases at J, leaving 8 bases unmatched. Germline CDR1 SGHTA, CDR2 FQGNSA. CDR3 protein: CASSAQGKVTEAFF. DNA of the CDR3: TGTGCCAGCAGCGCACAGGGGAAGGTGACTGAAGCTTTCTTT.